This T cell receptor (beta chain) was identified during a study of T-cell reconstitution after alpha-beta-depleted transplantation in children. Points from the study as a whole: Hyperexpanded clones declined; after one year, newly produced T cells mostly supplied diversity. Reports say that about two months after transplant, the alpha-beta T cells came out of several hundred graft clones that had expanded. Several patients had high TCRbeta diversity at day 60; it came from surviving recipient T cells and thymic progenitors.

There are many counts of this clonotype. Its antigen is currently unknown. Unique molecular identifiers were incorporated into the prepared TCRbeta library. TCRdb called the PCR reads again in MiXCR, with one record for every CDR3 protein. Among hundreds of thousands of distinct CDR3 sequences listed, 10% to 15% were seen once. V lost 0 bases and J 2 bases, leaving 13 bases between the germline ends. Germline CDR1 reads MNHEY; CDR2 reads SVGAGI. The CDR3 runs to 17 residues. Here the sequenced sample was PBMCs, mostly from graft donor cells, taken 360 days after TCRalphabeta/CD19-depleted stem cell transplant. This receptor was obtained from a male patient between 10 and 17 years old who had a stem cell transplant for acute myeloid leukemia, so the T cells may come from the graft donor. The rearrangement links TRBV6-5 to TRBJ2-2; D possibly corresponds to TRBD1 (6 bases). The chain's CDR3 is CASSYSIRTANTGELFF. CDR3 nucleotide sequence: TGTGCCAGCAGTTACTCGATTAGGACAGCTAACACCGGGGAGCTGTTTTTT.